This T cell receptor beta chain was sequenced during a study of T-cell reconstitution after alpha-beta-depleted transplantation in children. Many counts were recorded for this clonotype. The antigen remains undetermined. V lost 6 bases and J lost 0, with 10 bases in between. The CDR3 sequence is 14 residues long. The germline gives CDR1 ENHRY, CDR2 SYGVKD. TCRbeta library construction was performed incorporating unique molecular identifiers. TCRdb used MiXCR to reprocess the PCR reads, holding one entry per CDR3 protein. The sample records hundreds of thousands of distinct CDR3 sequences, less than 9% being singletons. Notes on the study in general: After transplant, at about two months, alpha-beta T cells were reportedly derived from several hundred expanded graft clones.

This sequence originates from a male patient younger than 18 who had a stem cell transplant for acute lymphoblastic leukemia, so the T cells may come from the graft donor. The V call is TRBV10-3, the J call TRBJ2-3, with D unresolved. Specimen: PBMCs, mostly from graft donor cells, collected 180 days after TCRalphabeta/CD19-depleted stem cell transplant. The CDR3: CAIRAGPSTDTQYF. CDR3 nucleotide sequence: TGTGCCATCAGGGCCGGGCCCAGCACAGATACGCAGTATTTT.